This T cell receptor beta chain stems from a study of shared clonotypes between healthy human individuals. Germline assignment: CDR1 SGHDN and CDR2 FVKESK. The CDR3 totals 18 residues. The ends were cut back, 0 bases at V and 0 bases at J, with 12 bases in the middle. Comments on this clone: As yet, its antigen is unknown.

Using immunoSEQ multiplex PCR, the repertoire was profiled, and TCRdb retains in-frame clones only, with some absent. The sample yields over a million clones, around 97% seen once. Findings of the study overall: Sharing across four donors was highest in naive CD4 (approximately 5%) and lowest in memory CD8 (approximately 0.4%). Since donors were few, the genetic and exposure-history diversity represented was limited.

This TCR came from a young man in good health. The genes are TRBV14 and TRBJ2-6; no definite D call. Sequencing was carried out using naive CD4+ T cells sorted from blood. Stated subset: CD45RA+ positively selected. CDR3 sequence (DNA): TGTGCCAGCAGCCAAGACGCGGCAGTTTTCTCTGGGGCCAACGTCCTGACTTTC. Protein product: CASSQDAAVFSGANVLTF.